Sequencing of this T cell receptor beta chain was carried out in a study of T cell repertoires in cytomegalovirus infection. Study in general: TCR beta signatures that were public indicated CMV infection and matching HLA type.

Study-wide results and caveats: Across the ex vivo response, the dominant clonotypes were HLA-C-restricted CMV-specific TCR beta clonotypes. Carriers of CMV plus the relevant HLA were identified by cumulative public TCR beta family frequency.

Each CDR3 protein is one row after TCRdb ran MiXCR on the reads. The repertoire holds just under 300,000 distinct CDR3 sequences, with about a tenth as singletons. The CDR3 runs 15 residues. CDR1 is MDHEN, CDR2 SYDVKM, per germline. The germline V and J ends were trimmed by 6 bases and 5 bases, with 18 bases remaining between them. Turning to this clonotype: As yet, its antigen is unknown.

This TCR came from a human donor in good health (CMV status not recorded). Some clones in this sample may be carry-over from other donors' samples. The source material was PBMCs. The chain joins TRBV28 to TRBJ2-3; TRBD2 might be the D (7 bases). This CDR3 reads CASSLALGGVDTQYF. DNA for the CDR3: TGTGCCAGCAGCCTTGCCTTAGGGGGGGTAGATACGCAGTATTTT.